The sequence of this T cell receptor beta chain was determined in a study of blood T cells in healthy people across ages. Study-wide results and limits: In older individuals, TCR beta diversity per million T cells was lower, falling roughly linearly with age.

This CDR3 contains 17 residues. Trimming took 3 bases from V and 4 from J; bases not matched to a gene: 14. Next came a second PCR, run for about 7 to 12 cycles, which used a sample-barcoded 5' primer along with a J-beta primer mix. Each CDR3 protein is one row after TCRdb ran MiXCR on the 5' RACE reads. The sample lists just over 1 million distinct CDR3 sequences; less than 50% were seen once. About 10 milliliters of peripheral blood were drawn from each donor. Extraction of total RNA produced a minimum of 5.5 micrograms from each sample. This clonotype was seen many times. Its antigen remains unknown.

V and J are TRBV12-3 or TRBV12-4 and TRBJ2-5; 7 positions agree with TRBD2. The sequenced sample consisted of blood. The TCR was taken from an older woman in good health. This CDR3 is CASSLALADVGVETQYF. The CDR3 region has the DNA TGTGCCAGCAGTTTGGCGCTAGCGGATGTCGGGGTAGAGACCCAGTACTTC.